The T cell receptor (beta chain) described here comes from a study of graft-versus-host responses after intestinal transplantation. Assay: immunoSEQ multiplex PCR; the TCRdb copy retains only in-frame clones and omits some. The data hold 65,000 to 90,000 clones, with around 92% observed a single time. As concerns this clone: The antigen remains unidentified.

CDR3 length: 15 residues. CDR1 and CDR2 (germline): SGHVS, FQNEAQ. V dropped 5 bases and J dropped 3; count of bases not matched to a gene: 7. This receptor was obtained from a human donor who was the organ donor for an intestinal transplant. This rearrangement joins TRBV7-8 to TRBJ1-5; 7 nucleotides line up with TRBD1. The starting material was unstimulated CD8+ T cells sorted from spleen or lymph node cells, obtained before transplant. CDR3 nucleotides: TGTGCCAGCAGCGAGAGGGGACAGCTCAATCAGCCCCAGCATTTT. It specifies CASSERGQLNQPQHF.